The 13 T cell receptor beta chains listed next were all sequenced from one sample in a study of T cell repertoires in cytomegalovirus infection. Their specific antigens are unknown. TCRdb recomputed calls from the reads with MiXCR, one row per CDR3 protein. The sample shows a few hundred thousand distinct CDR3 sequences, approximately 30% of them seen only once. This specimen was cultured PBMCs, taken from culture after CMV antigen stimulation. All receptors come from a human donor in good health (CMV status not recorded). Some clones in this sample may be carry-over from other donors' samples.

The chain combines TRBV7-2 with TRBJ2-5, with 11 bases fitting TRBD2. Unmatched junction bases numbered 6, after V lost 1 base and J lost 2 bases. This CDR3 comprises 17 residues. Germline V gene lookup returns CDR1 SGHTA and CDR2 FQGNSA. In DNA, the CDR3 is TGTGCCAGCAGCTTAGGGTTAGCGGGAGGGAATCAAGAGACCCAGTACTTC. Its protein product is CASSLGLAGGNQETQYF.

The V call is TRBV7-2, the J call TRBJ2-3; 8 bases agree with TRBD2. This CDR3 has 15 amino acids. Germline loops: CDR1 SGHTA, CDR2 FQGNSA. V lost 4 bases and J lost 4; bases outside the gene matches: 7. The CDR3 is CASSSSGTRADTQYF. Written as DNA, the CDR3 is TGTGCCAGCAGCTCCTCCGGGACTAGGGCAGATACGCAGTATTTT.

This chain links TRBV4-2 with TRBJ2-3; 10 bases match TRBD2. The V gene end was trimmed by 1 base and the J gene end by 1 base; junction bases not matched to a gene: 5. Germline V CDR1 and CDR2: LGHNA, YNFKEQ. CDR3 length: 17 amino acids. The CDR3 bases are TGTGCCAGCAGCCAAGGAGGAGGGACTAGCGGCACAGATACGCAGTATTTT. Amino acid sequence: CASSQGGGTSGTDTQYF.

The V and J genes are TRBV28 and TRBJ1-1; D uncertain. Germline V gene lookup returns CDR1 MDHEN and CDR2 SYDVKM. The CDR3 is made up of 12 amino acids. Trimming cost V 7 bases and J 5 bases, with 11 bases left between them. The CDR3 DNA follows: TGTGCCAGCATGTTTGGCAGGACTGAAGCTTTCTTT. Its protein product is CASMFGRTEAFF.

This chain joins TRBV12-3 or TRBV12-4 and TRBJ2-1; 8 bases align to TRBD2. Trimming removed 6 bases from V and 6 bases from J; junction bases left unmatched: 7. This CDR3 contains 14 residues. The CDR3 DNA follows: TGTGCCAGCAGACTTAGCGGGACGACCAATGAGCAGTTCTTC. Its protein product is CASRLSGTTNEQFF.

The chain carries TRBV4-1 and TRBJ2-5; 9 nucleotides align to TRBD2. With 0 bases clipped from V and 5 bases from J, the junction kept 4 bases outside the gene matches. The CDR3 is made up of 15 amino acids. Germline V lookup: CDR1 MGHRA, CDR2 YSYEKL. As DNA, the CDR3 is TGCGCCAGCAGCCAAGAGGGCGGGAGGGGTGAGACCCAGTACTTC. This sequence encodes CASSQEGGRGETQYF.

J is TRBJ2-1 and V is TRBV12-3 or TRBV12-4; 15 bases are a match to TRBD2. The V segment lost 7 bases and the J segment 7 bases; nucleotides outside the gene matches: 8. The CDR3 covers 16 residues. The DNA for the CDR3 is TGTGCCAGCACCCCAGGGGGGACTAGCGGGAGGAATGAGCAGTTCTTC. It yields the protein CASTPGGTSGRNEQFF.

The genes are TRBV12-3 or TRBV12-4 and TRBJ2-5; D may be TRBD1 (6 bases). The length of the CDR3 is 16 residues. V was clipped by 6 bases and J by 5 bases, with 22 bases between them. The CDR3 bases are TGTGCCAGCAGCCTCCCCCGGGCCCAGGGGCGGGAGACCCAGTACTTC. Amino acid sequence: CASSLPRAQGRETQYF.

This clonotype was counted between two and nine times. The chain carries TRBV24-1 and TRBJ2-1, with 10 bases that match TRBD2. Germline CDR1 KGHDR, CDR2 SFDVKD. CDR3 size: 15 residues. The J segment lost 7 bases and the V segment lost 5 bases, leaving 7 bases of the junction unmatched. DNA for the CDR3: TGTGCCACCAGTGTTTCTAGCGGGAGAATGAATGAGCAGTTCTTC. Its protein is CATSVSSGRMNEQFF.

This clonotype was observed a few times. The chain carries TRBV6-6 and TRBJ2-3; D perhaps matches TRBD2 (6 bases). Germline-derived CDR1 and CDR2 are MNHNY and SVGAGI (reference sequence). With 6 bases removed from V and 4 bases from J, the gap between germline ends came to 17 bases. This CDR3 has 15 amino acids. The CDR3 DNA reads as TGTGCCAGCAGCCCCCCGGCGGGGACGTCAGATACGCAGTATTTT. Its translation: CASSPPAGTSDTQYF.

The CDR3 DNA reads TGTGCCAGCAGCATTCAAGACAGCGGGAGCACTGAAGCTTTCTTT. Encoded protein: CASSIQDSGSTEAFF. The rearrangement links TRBV7-9 to TRBJ1-1, with D possibly matching TRBD1 (5 bases). Trimming took 5 bases from V and 4 from J, leaving 17 bases between them. The CDR3 has 15 amino acids. Per the germline V gene, CDR1 is SEHNR and CDR2 is FQNEAQ (reference sequence).

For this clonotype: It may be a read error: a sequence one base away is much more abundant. CDR3 in DNA: TGTGCCTGCAGTCCATTGACAGGGCAGCTTAGCAATCAGCCCCAGCATTTT. It encodes CACSPLTGQLSNQPQHF. The gene calls are TRBV27 and TRBJ1-5, with 7 bases lining up with TRBD1. Per the germline V gene, CDR1 is MNHEY and CDR2 is SMNVEV (reference sequence). CDR3 size: 17 residues.

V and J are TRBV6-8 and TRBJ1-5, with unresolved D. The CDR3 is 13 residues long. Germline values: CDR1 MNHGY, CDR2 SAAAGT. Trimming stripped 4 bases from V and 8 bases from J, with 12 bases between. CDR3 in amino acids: CASSLTAGEPQHF. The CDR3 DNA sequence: TGTGCCAGCAGTTTGACCGCTGGCGAGCCCCAGCATTTT.